The 32 T cell receptor beta chains in this list originate from one sample, sequenced in a study of blood T cell repertoires in COVID-19. This table comes from immunoSEQ multiplex PCR, and its TCRdb copy is limited to in-frame clones, with some not included. The repertoire has 62,000 or so clones, 80% to 90% of them found once; the top ten carry roughly 1.4%. The specimen was peripheral blood. The receptor set was obtained from a woman aged 55-69 years with acute or convalescent COVID-19.

The chain employs TRBV9 and TRBJ2-7; D gene ambiguous. This CDR3 is built from 15 residues. The V and J ends lost 4 bases and 3 bases respectively, with 17 bases between them. Germline lookup yields CDR1 SGDLS and CDR2 YYNGEE. The CDR3: CASSPRPLASYEQYF. CDR3 DNA sequence: TGTGCCAGCAGCCCCCGTCCTCTCGCCAGCTACGAGCAGTACTTC.

This chain links TRBV7-6 with TRBJ1-2, with TRBD1 identical over 8 bases. V shed 5 bases and J 8 bases; nucleotides not matched to a gene: 7. This CDR3 has 13 amino acids. The V gene's germline CDR1 is SGHVS and CDR2 FNYEAQ. Here the CDR3 reads CASSEGQAGGYTF. The CDR3 DNA follows: TGTGCCAGCAGCGAGGGACAGGCTGGGGGCTACACCTTC.

J is TRBJ2-7 and V is TRBV20-1, with D perhaps TRBD1 (6 bases). The CDR3 consists of 17 residues. The germline gives CDR1 DFQATT, CDR2 SNEGSKA (reference sequence). Trimming shortened V by 6 bases and J by 2 bases, and 26 bases separated the two germline ends. The CDR3 DNA is TGCAGTGCCAGTGCCCCGCTCTTGACAGGCAGACCCTACGAGCAGTACTTC. Protein product: CSASAPLLTGRPYEQYF.

The chain combines TRBV2 with TRBJ1-2; no clear D. V lost 0 bases to trimming and J lost 8 bases, with 16 bases between them. Germline loops: CDR1 SNHLY, CDR2 FYNNEI. The CDR3 spans 15 residues. CDR3 nucleotides: TGTGCCAGCAGTGAAGCAAGCGAACGGTTCCAGGGCTACACCTTC. Amino acids: CASSEASERFQGYTF.

The J gene is TRBJ1-2, the V gene TRBV30, with 8 bases fitting TRBD1. Trimming removed 3 bases from V and 1 base from J; junction bases left unmatched: 4. The CDR3 runs to 14 residues. Germline CDR1 GTSNPN, CDR2 SVGIG (reference sequence). For the CDR3, the DNA is TGTGCCTGGAGCAGGACAGGGCTTAACTATGGCTACACCTTC. Encoded protein: CAWSRTGLNYGYTF.

The chain couples TRBV10-3 to TRBJ2-1; 8 nucleotides match TRBD2. CDR1 is ENHRY, CDR2 SYGVKD, per germline. After removal of 2 bases from V and 0 bases from J, the junction contained 6 bases not matched to a gene. The CDR3 has 17 residues. The CDR3 nucleotides are TGTGCCATCAGTGAGAATAGCGGGAAGAGCTCCTACAATGAGCAGTTCTTC. Translation: CAISENSGKSSYNEQFF.

The V and J genes are TRBV11-2 and TRBJ2-1, with 14 bases matching TRBD2. The CDR3 length is 16 residues. V was pared by 4 bases and J by 10 bases, with 9 bases of the junction left unmatched. The V gene's germline CDR1 is SGHAT and CDR2 FQNNGV. CDR3 residues: CASSSSTSGGAREQFF. The CDR3 DNA is TGTGCCAGCAGCTCCTCGACTAGCGGGGGGGCCAGAGAGCAGTTCTTC.

This chain connects TRBV5-8 to TRBJ2-7; 10 nucleotides match TRBD1. The CDR3 sequence is 18 residues long. The V segment lost 4 bases and the J segment 3 bases; nucleotides outside the gene matches: 16. The germline gives CDR1 SGHTS, CDR2 YDEGEE. The CDR3 sequence: CASSPVPTTGGELYEQYF. The CDR3, as DNA: TGTGCCAGCAGCCCCGTACCGACGACAGGGGGCGAACTCTACGAGCAGTACTTC.

The chain uses TRBV7-9 and TRBJ2-7; 8 bases map to TRBD1. V trimming: 5 bases; J trimming: 3 bases; junction bases outside the gene matches: 6. From germline, CDR1 is SEHNR and CDR2 FQNEAQ (reference sequence). The CDR3 is made up of 14 amino acids. The chain's CDR3 is CASSRTGSDYEQYF. The CDR3 DNA follows: TGTGCCAGCAGCCGGACAGGGTCGGACTACGAGCAGTACTTC.

The rearrangement uses TRBV27 and TRBJ2-1; TRBD2 aligns across 11 bases. Germline-derived CDR1 and CDR2 are MNHEY and SMNVEV (reference sequence). The trim removed 2 bases at V and 9 bases at J, leaving 6 bases unmatched. The CDR3 is 15 residues long. The CDR3 DNA follows: TGTGCCAGCAGTTTAAGCCTAGCGGGAGGCGGTGAGCAGTTCTTC. Its translation: CASSLSLAGGGEQFF.

This rearrangement joins TRBV3-1 (or the pseudogene TRBV3-2) to TRBJ1-4; TRBD1 might be the D (5 bases). The CDR3 sequence is 16 residues long. CDR1 is LGHDT and CDR2 is YNNKEL in the germline V gene (reference sequence). Trimming took 3 bases from V and 4 from J, leaving 15 bases between them. The CDR3 nucleotides are TGTGCCAGCAGCCAGGATATGACAGCTGATAATGAAAAACTGTTTTTT. Amino acid sequence: CASSQDMTADNEKLFF.

This chain joins TRBV6-2 or TRBV6-3 and TRBJ2-1; D is uncertain. The CDR3 length is 15 residues. V gave up 2 bases and J gave up 0 bases, with 8 bases separating them. CDR1 is MNHEY and CDR2 is SVGEGT in the germline V gene. CDR3 region: CASSYETNSYNEQFF. The CDR3 coding sequence is TGTGCCAGCAGTTACGAGACAAACTCCTACAATGAGCAGTTCTTC.

In its sample, this clone was seen once. The chain recombines TRBV7-2 with TRBJ1-2; weak D call: TRBD1 (6 bases). CDR3 length: 15 residues. V was trimmed by 1 base and J by 8 bases, leaving 17 bases between them. Germline V CDR1 and CDR2: SGHTA, FQGNSA. The CDR3 loop is CASSLGTAGAGGYTF. CDR3 nucleotides: TGTGCCAGCAGCTTAGGGACGGCAGGGGCAGGGGGCTACACCTTC.

V gene TRBV5-1 combines with J gene TRBJ2-3; perhaps TRBD2 as D (5 bases). The V gene lost 3 bases and the J gene lost 2 bases, with 16 bases spanning the gap. CDR1 is SGHRS and CDR2 is YFSETQ in the germline V gene. The CDR3 spans 16 residues. This CDR3 reads CASSSGLTGYTDTQYF. In nucleotides, the CDR3 is TGCGCCAGCAGCTCGGGTCTTACGGGATACACAGATACGCAGTATTTT. Based on the CDR3 plus reference TRBV5-1 and TRBJ2-3, the full variable domain is KAGVTQTPRYLIKTRGQQVTLSCSPISGHRSVSWYQQTPGQGLQFLFEYFSETQRNKGNFPGRFSGRQFSNSRSEMNVSTLELGDSALYLCASSSGLTGYTDTQYFGPGTRLTVL.

This rearrangement joins TRBV6-5 to TRBJ1-5; D remains unclear. Per the germline V gene, CDR1 is MNHEY and CDR2 is SVGAGI. Trimming stripped 5 bases from V and 9 bases from J, with 20 bases between. The CDR3 runs to 15 residues. Here the CDR3 DNA reads TGTGCCAGCAGTCTAGGAAGACGGGGTCGAGGGCCCCAGCATTTT. Its protein product is CASSLGRRGRGPQHF.

The chain links TRBV5-1 to TRBJ2-3; the match to TRBD2 covers 12 bases. This CDR3 is 18 amino acids long. The V gene's germline CDR1 is SGHRS and CDR2 YFSETQ. V was pared by 0 bases and J by 2 bases, with 7 bases of the junction left unmatched. CDR3 region: CASSLGLAGGPSTDTQYF. CDR3 coding DNA: TGCGCCAGCAGCTTGGGGCTAGCGGGGGGGCCCTCCACAGATACGCAGTATTTT. The full variable domain, its missing parts supplied by reference TRBV5-1 and TRBJ2-3, is KAGVTQTPRYLIKTRGQQVTLSCSPISGHRSVSWYQQTPGQGLQFLFEYFSETQRNKGNFPGRFSGRQFSNSRSEMNVSTLELGDSALYLCASSLGLAGGPSTDTQYFGPGTRLTVL.

V gene TRBV5-1 combines with J gene TRBJ2-1; 8 bases agree with TRBD2. The CDR3 covers 19 residues. V gave up 0 bases and J gave up 1 base; unmatched junction bases: 12. Germline assignment: CDR1 SGHRS and CDR2 YFSETQ. Written as DNA, the CDR3 is TGCGCCAGCAGCTTGGTGGGAGCGGGGGCGCGGCGGTCCTACAATGAGCAGTTCTTC. This encodes CASSLVGAGARRSYNEQFF.

This clone appeared a few times. The chain employs TRBV28 and TRBJ2-7; 7 bases match TRBD1. This CDR3 has 14 amino acids. V shed 4 bases, J shed 5 bases, and the junction held 8 bases outside the gene matches. Germline CDR1 is MDHEN and CDR2 is SYDVKM. CDR3 amino acids: CASSSLTGAHEQYF. CDR3 nucleotide sequence: TGTGCCAGCAGTTCACTCACAGGGGCGCACGAGCAGTACTTC.

This clone is judged medium-sized (0.01 to 0.1%). This rearrangement joins TRBV9 to TRBJ1-1, with 8 bases identical to TRBD1. This CDR3 spans 18 amino acids. V dropped 0 bases and J dropped 11; count of bases not matched to a gene: 21. Germline V CDR1 and CDR2: SGDLS, YYNGEE. The CDR3 spells CASSVARDRTGKEGSAFF. In nucleotides, the CDR3 is TGTGCCAGCAGCGTAGCGAGAGACAGGACAGGGAAGGAGGGGTCGGCTTTCTTT.

This chain joins TRBV19 and TRBJ1-2; 7 positions match TRBD1. With V trimmed by 5 bases and J by 4 bases, 7 bases remained unmatched. The V gene's germline CDR1 is LNHDA and CDR2 SQIVND (reference sequence). The CDR3 covers 14 residues. The DNA for the CDR3 is TGTGCCAGTAGTTCTCTCACAGGGGCCTATGGCTACACCTTC. Residues: CASSSLTGAYGYTF.

In this sample, this clone turned up a few times. This rearrangement joins TRBV5-6 to TRBJ1-3; no clear D. The CDR3 has 13 amino acids. The V and J ends lost 2 bases and 0 bases respectively, with 3 bases between them. Germline V gene data show CDR1 as SGHDT and CDR2 as YYEEEE. The chain's CDR3 is CASSFFSGNTIYF. Written as DNA, the CDR3 is TGTGCCAGCAGCTTCTTCTCTGGAAACACCATATATTTT.

The chain employs TRBV4-2 and TRBJ2-1, with TRBD2 matching over 7 bases. Trimming removed 0 bases from V and 5 bases from J; junction bases left unmatched: 7. The CDR3 length is 16 residues. Germline-derived CDR1 and CDR2 are LGHNA and YNFKEQ. As DNA, the CDR3 is TGTGCCAGCAGCCAAGATTGGGGGACTAAGCACAATGAGCAGTTCTTC. Protein product: CASSQDWGTKHNEQFF.

The chain carries TRBV6-2 or TRBV6-3 and TRBJ2-1; TRBD2 agrees at 10 bases. Trimming at V came to 5 bases and at J to 4 bases, leaving 5 bases not matched to a gene. This CDR3 has 15 residues. CDR1 and CDR2 from the germline V gene are MNHEY and SVGEGT. This CDR3 is CASSPSGGAYNEQFF. DNA of the CDR3: TGTGCCAGCAGTCCGAGCGGGGGGGCTTACAATGAGCAGTTCTTC.

V and J are TRBV5-1 and TRBJ1-2, with a possible D match to TRBD1 (6 bases). The CDR3 covers 15 residues. Germline CDR1 SGHRS, CDR2 YFSETQ. With 0 bases removed from V and 8 bases from J, the gap between germline ends came to 17 bases. The CDR3 protein is CASSLGGRGTFGYTF. The CDR3 DNA reads as TGCGCCAGCAGCTTGGGTGGCAGGGGCACATTCGGCTACACCTTC.

The chain combines TRBV7-2 with TRBJ2-3, with a tentative D call TRBD2 (5 bases). The CDR3 extends over 12 amino acids. Trimming took off 5 bases at V and 6 bases at J, with 9 bases between the two ends. Per the germline V gene, CDR1 is SGHTA and CDR2 is FQGNSA. In DNA form, the CDR3 reads TGTGCCAGCAGCCCCCAGCGGGATACGCAGTATTTT. Its protein product is CASSPQRDTQYF.

This sequence joins TRBV5-4 and TRBJ2-3; D is undetermined. The length of the CDR3 is 16 residues. Trimming removed 0 bases from V and 1 base from J, with 12 bases in between. The germline gives CDR1 SGHNT, CDR2 YYREEE (reference sequence). CDR3 nucleotides: TGTGCCAGCAGCTTGGGGGTAGCCCGACGCACAGATACGCAGTATTTT. It specifies CASSLGVARRTDTQYF.

The rearrangement uses TRBV2 and TRBJ1-6, with 11 positions matching TRBD1. Germline V gene sequence: CDR1 SNHLY, CDR2 FYNNEI. This CDR3 comprises 15 residues. Trimming at V came to 6 bases and at J to 10 bases, leaving 8 bases not matched to a gene. CDR3 loop: CASREPGQGGSPLHF. In DNA form, the CDR3 reads TGTGCCAGCAGGGAACCGGGACAGGGGGGATCACCCCTCCACTTT. Looking up the rest from reference TRBV2 and TRBJ1-6 gives the full variable domain: EPEVTQTPSHQVTQMGQEVILRCVPISNHLYFYWYRQILGQKVEFLVSFYNNEISEKSEIFDDQFSVERPDGSNFTLKIRSTKLEDSAMYFCASREPGQGGSPLHFGNGTRLTVT.

This clone was seen once. The chain has TRBV5-6 and TRBJ2-2; 14 nucleotides align to TRBD2. Unmatched junction bases numbered 8, after V lost 3 bases and J lost 4 bases. This CDR3 has 18 residues. From germline, CDR1 is SGHDT and CDR2 YYEEEE. The CDR3 reads CASSSTSGRAFSTGELFF. In DNA form, the CDR3 reads TGTGCCAGCAGCTCGACTAGCGGGAGGGCCTTCTCCACCGGGGAGCTGTTTTTT. Full variable domain (missing parts from reference TRBV5-6 and TRBJ2-2): DAGVTQSPTHLIKTRGQQVTLRCSPKSGHDTVSWYQQALGQGPQFIFQYYEEEERQRGNFPDRFSGHQFPNYSSELNVNALLLGDSALYLCASSSTSGRAFSTGELFFGEGSRLTVL.

The chain couples TRBV3-1 (or the pseudogene TRBV3-2) to TRBJ2-5; D is uncertain. Between the trimmed V and J ends, which lost 0 bases and 4 bases, there was a span of 6 bases. Per the germline V gene, CDR1 is LGHDT and CDR2 is YNNKEL (reference sequence). This CDR3 spans 13 amino acids. This chain's CDR3 is CASSQDGLETQYF. The CDR3 DNA sequence: TGTGCCAGCAGCCAAGATGGCCTAGAGACCCAGTACTTC.

The rearrangement joins TRBV9 to TRBJ2-1; 8 nucleotides line up with TRBD1. This CDR3 has 16 residues. CDR1 and CDR2 (germline): SGDLS, YYNGEE. The junction had 10 bases not matched to a gene; V was cut back by 0 bases and J by 8 bases. CDR3 in amino acids: CASSVVGRTGFDEQFF. The CDR3 coding sequence is TGTGCCAGCAGCGTAGTAGGAAGGACAGGGTTCGATGAGCAGTTCTTC.

The genes are TRBV27 and TRBJ2-2, with 8 bases identical to TRBD1. This CDR3 comprises 15 residues. V gave up 0 bases and J gave up 7 bases; unmatched junction bases: 4. Looked up from germline, CDR1 is MNHEY and CDR2 is SMNVEV (reference sequence). The CDR3, as DNA: TGTGCCAGCAGTTTATCGAAGACAGGGGACGGGGAGCTGTTTTTT. Translation gives CASSLSKTGDGELFF.

CDR3 sequence (DNA): TGTGCCAGCAGCGTAGATCCCCTTAATTCAGAGACCCAGTACTTC. It encodes CASSVDPLNSETQYF. The V and J genes are TRBV9 and TRBJ2-5, with unresolved D. This CDR3 has 15 residues. Germline V lookup: CDR1 SGDLS, CDR2 YYNGEE. V was clipped by 0 bases and J by 4 bases, with 13 bases between them.